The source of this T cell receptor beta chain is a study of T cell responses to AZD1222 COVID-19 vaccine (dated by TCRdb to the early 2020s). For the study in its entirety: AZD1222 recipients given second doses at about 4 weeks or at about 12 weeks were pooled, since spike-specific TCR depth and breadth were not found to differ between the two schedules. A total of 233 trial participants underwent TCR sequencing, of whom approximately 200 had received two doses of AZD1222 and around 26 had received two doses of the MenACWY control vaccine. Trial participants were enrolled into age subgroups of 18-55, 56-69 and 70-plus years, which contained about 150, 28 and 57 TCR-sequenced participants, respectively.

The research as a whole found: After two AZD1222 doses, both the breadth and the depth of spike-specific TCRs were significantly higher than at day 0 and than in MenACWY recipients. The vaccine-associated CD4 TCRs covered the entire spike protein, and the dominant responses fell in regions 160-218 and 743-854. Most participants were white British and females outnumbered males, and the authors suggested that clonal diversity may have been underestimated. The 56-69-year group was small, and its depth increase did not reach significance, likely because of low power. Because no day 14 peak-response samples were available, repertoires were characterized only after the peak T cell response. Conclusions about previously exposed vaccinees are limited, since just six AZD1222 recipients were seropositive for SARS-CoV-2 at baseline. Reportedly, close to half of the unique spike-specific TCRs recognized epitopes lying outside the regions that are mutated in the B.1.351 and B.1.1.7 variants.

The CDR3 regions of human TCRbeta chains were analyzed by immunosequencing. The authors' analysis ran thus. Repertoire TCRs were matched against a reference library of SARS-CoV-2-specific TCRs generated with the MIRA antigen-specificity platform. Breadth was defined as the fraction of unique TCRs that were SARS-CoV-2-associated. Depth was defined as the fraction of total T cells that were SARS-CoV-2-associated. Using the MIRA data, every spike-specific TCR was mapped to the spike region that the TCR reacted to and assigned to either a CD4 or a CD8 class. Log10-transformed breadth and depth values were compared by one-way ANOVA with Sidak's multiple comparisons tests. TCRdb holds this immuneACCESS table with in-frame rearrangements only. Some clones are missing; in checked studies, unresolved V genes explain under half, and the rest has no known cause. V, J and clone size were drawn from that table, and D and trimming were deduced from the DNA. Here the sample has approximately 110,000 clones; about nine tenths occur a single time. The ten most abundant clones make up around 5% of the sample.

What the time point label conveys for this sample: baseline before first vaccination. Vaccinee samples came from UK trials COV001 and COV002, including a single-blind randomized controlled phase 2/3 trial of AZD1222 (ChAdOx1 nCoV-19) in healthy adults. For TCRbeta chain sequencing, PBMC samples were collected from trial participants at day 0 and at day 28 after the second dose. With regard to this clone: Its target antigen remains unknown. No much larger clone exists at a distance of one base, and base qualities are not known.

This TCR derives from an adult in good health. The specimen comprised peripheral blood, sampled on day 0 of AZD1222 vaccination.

The encoded CDR3 is CASSGEIQGTEAFF. The DNA sequence reads TGCGCCAGCAGCGGCGAAATACAGGGAACTGAAGCTTTCTTT. The chain employs TRBV4-3 and TRBJ1-1; the D gene is possibly TRBD1, with 6 bases matching. Based on the germline V gene, the CDR1 and CDR2 sequences are LGHNA and YSLEER. Its CDR3 holds 14 amino acids, cysteine through phenylalanine. The DNA shown is the 42-base CDR3, in frame from base 1. The V end loses 5 bases and the J end loses 5 bases, and a stretch of 15 bases separates them.